This T cell receptor beta chain was recorded in a study of CD8+ T cells in alopecia areata (dated by TCRdb to 2017 to 2018). Looking at the study overall: Treated patients were enrolled in an open-label pilot trial of oral tofacitinib at 5 to 10 mg twice daily for moderate-to-severe alopecia areata. Tofacitinib-treated patients had biopsies at baseline and at 4 and 24 weeks of treatment, with a later scalp biopsy in several patients. RNA came from the PAXgene miRNA kit for fixed scalp, the miRNeasy kit for PBMCs, and the RNeasy kit for mouse skin. Tofacitinib was administered for 6 to 18 months, and 6 months of follow-up off drug were then conducted to assess delayed response and recurrence. Human TCRbeta sequencing covered scalp tissue and sorted CD4+ and CD8+ peripheral blood T cells from patchy and totalis/universalis alopecia areata patients and healthy controls. TCRbeta CDR3 regions were amplified by immunoSEQ multiplex PCR with 35 Vbeta forward and 13 Jbeta reverse primers. Scalp clonality was compared among normal scalp (n=4), patchy alopecia areata scalp (n=8), and alopecia totalis/universalis scalp (n=8). To study T cell clonal expansion in alopecia areata, the researchers applied high-throughput TCRbeta sequencing to both the C3H/HeJ mouse model and human patients. For the treated patients, the SALT score, which quantifies what percentage of scalp surface area is affected, served as the measure of disease severity.

From its cysteine to its phenylalanine, the CDR3 spans 15 amino acids. Left in the record is the CDR3 DNA by itself, 45 bases read in frame from the first base. CDR1 is given as SSHAT and CDR2 as FNYEAQ, both from the germline V gene (reference sequence). The library was made by the immunoSEQ multiplex PCR assay. RNA was extracted from all samples and reverse transcribed into cDNA as template for TCR sequencing. First-strand cDNA was synthesized using SuperScript III with a 2:1 mix of oligo-dT and random hexamers. A synthetic immune receptor repertoire was used to gauge amplification bias, and whatever bias remained was removed computationally. The authors processed their data as follows. Raw reads were preprocessed for error removal, and CDR3 was defined according to IMGT conventions as running from the conserved cysteine to phenylalanine. Clonality was calculated as 1 minus Shannon entropy normalized by log2 of the number of productive unique TCRs. Scalp TCRbeta sequences were cross-referenced with sorted blood CD4 and CD8 repertoires so that the CD4 or CD8 identity of scalp clones could be inferred. TCRdb limited this immuneACCESS table to in-frame rearrangements with V and J called. A share of clones is missing; checked studies link under half to unresolved V genes, and the rest is unexplained. V and J calls and clone size follow that table, whereas D and trimming were derived from the DNA. The sample data list some 110,000 clones, and around 58% of these were observed just once. Under 35% of the sample comes from the top ten.

The full study reports these points: Because the treated cohort was small and had just a single nonresponder, larger studies are needed to establish links between baseline CD8+ expansion and response. Shared TCR sequences between patients were less evident than in mice, which may be partly attributable to HLA diversity in the patient population. Compared with normal scalp, lesional scalp, particularly in alopecia totalis/universalis, had higher clonality and more expanded CD8+ clones, which suggests antigenic drive. With tofacitinib, both scalp clonality and the number of expanded CD8+ clones among the top 100 scalp clones went down significantly. Unlike mouse skin, which is dominated by gammadelta T cells, normal human skin has resident alphabeta T cells that are also sequenced, and this complicates analysis of the scalp TCR repertoire. Many expanded lesional clones persisted in scalp and blood during tofacitinib treatment, which may partly explain relapse after stopping treatment.

On this clone: Its recognized antigen is unknown. Compared with germline, one end of the junction differs, possibly owing to a read error.

Sample time point, as interpreted from the label and publication: more than three weeks on oral tofacitinib. The treatment or condition label on this specimen signifies: oral pan-JAK inhibitor, 5-10 mg twice daily. Peripheral blood and lesional scalp punch biopsies were obtained from patients with alopecia areata. PBMCs were isolated by density centrifugation and stained for CD3, CD4 and CD8, and CD4+ and CD8+ T cells were sorted on a FACSAria. This receptor was taken from a human donor with alopecia areata. The rearranged chain carries TRBV7-7 and TRBJ2-5; the best D guess is TRBD2, with 5 bases matching. Sequencing was performed on CD8+ T cells sorted from blood, taken at week 4, from a patient treated with tofacitinib. The CDR3 amino acid sequence is: CASSPNLAVGETQYF. The DNA sequence reads TGTGCTAGCAGCCCGAACCTAGCCGTGGGAGAGACCCAGTACTTC.